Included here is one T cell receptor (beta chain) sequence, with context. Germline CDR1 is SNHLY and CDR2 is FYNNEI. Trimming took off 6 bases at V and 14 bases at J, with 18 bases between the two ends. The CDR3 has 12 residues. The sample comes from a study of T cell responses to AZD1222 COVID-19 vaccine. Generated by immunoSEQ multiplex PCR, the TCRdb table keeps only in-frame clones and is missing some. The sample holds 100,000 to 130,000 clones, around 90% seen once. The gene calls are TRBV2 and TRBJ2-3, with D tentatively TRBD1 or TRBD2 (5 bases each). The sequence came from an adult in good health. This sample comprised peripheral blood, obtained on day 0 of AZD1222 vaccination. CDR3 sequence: CASRPPGRSMYF. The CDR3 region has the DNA TGTGCCAGCAGACCCCCGGGACGGTCGATGTATTTT.